The rows below give T cell receptor beta chains drawn from one sample of a study of T cells in Graves' hyperthyroidism and ophthalmopathy. One entry per CDR3 protein results from TCRdb running MiXCR on the multiplex PCR reads. The data show approximately 720,000 distinct CDR3 sequences, with approximately 18% seen just once and 16% held by the top ten. The sequenced sample was blood. The source is a woman aged 45-65 years with Graves' hyperthyroidism that later progressed to Graves' ophthalmopathy. Each CDR3 is given with its conserved first and last residue. A D gene is named only where the DNA matches it firmly. For some rows the clone size is stated as once, few or many, or as a class when expanded; others skip it.

CDR3 length: 15
J gene: TRBJ1-3
D gene: -
V gene: TRBV10-3
clone size: -
CDR3 DNA: TGTGCCATCAGTGACGGGGGGAGCTCTGGAAACACCATATATTTT
CDR3 protein: CAISDGGSSGNTIYF

CDR3 length: 15
J gene: TRBJ1-6
D gene: TRBD1
V gene: TRBV19
clone size: few
CDR3 DNA: TGTGCCAGTAGTACCAAGGGACAGGTTAATTCACCCCTCCACTTT
CDR3 protein: CASSTKGQVNSPLHF

CDR3 length: 16
J gene: TRBJ1-1
D gene: -
V gene: TRBV7-9
clone size: -
CDR3 DNA: TGTGCCAGCAGCTTACCCCCGGGCCACAGCCACACTGAAGCTTTCTTT
CDR3 protein: CASSLPPGHSHTEAFF

CDR3 length: 16
J gene: TRBJ1-1
D gene: -
V gene: TRBV9
clone size: -
CDR3 DNA: TGTGCCAGCAGCGTAGACGGGGATCTGATGAACACTGAAGCTTTCTTT
CDR3 protein: CASSVDGDLMNTEAFF

CDR3 length: 13
J gene: TRBJ1-6
D gene: -
V gene: TRBV12-3/TRBV12-4
clone size: -
CDR3 DNA: TGTGCCAGCAGGCAGTCGTATAATTCACCCCTCCACTTT
CDR3 protein: CASRQSYNSPLHF

CDR3 length: 14
J gene: TRBJ2-7
D gene: -
V gene: TRBV6-1
clone size: -
CDR3 DNA: TGTGCCAGCAGTGAACTTTACAGCTCCTACGAGCAGTACTTC
CDR3 protein: CASSELYSSYEQYF

CDR3 length: 15
J gene: TRBJ2-3
D gene: TRBD2
V gene: TRBV19
clone size: -
CDR3 DNA: TGTGCCAGTCACTCGGGGGGCGCGGGGGGAGATACGCAGTATTTT
CDR3 protein: CASHSGGAGGDTQYF

CDR3 length: 14
J gene: TRBJ1-6
D gene: TRBD1
V gene: TRBV7-9
clone size: -
CDR3 DNA: TGTGCCAGCAGCCACCGGGACAGTAATTCACCCCTCCACTTT
CDR3 protein: CASSHRDSNSPLHF

CDR3 length: 14
J gene: TRBJ1-1
D gene: TRBD1
V gene: TRBV4-1
clone size: many
CDR3 DNA: TGTGCCAGCAGCCAGGACAGGGTTCGAACTGAAGCTTTCTTT
CDR3 protein: CASSQDRVRTEAFF

CDR3 length: 14
J gene: TRBJ2-2
D gene: TRBD1
V gene: TRBV10-3
clone size: -
CDR3 DNA: TGTGCCATCAACAGACAGGGGGACACCGGGGAGCTGTTTTTT
CDR3 protein: CAINRQGDTGELFF

CDR3 length: 13
J gene: TRBJ1-1
D gene: -
V gene: TRBV3-1
clone size: many
CDR3 DNA: TGTGCCAGCAGCCCCCCCGGGGCCTTTGAAGCTTTCTTT
CDR3 protein: CASSPPGAFEAFF

CDR3 length: 15
J gene: TRBJ1-5
D gene: TRBD1
V gene: TRBV4-2
clone size: -
CDR3 DNA: TGTGCCAGCAGCCATCCGGGACAGGTCAATCAGCCCCAGCATTTT
CDR3 protein: CASSHPGQVNQPQHF

CDR3 length: 16
J gene: TRBJ2-4
D gene: -
V gene: TRBV5-1
clone size: few
CDR3 DNA: TGCGCCAGCAGCTTGTCTTCCCAGGGCACGGGAAACATTCAGTACTTC
CDR3 protein: CASSLSSQGTGNIQYF

CDR3 length: 15
J gene: TRBJ1-5
D gene: -
V gene: TRBV24-1
clone size: -
CDR3 DNA: TGTGCCACCAGTGACTCCGGACGGCCCAATCAGCCCCAGCATTTT
CDR3 protein: CATSDSGRPNQPQHF

CDR3 length: 17
J gene: TRBJ2-4
D gene: TRBD2
V gene: TRBV7-3
clone size: few
CDR3 DNA: TGTGCCAGCAGCTTAACACCTGGGGGGGAAGCCAAAAACATTCAGTACTTC
CDR3 protein: CASSLTPGGEAKNIQYF

CDR3 length: 15
J gene: TRBJ2-1
D gene: TRBD2
V gene: TRBV30
clone size: many
CDR3 DNA: TGTGCCTGGAGTGGGCTAGCGGGGGGAGTGGAGAGGCAGTTCTTC
CDR3 protein: CAWSGLAGGVERQFF

CDR3 length: 15
J gene: TRBJ1-5
D gene: TRBD1
V gene: TRBV2
clone size: many
CDR3 DNA: TGTGCCAGCAGTGTTGACAGGGGAAGCAATCAGCCCCAGCATTTT
CDR3 protein: CASSVDRGSNQPQHF

CDR3 length: 13
J gene: TRBJ2-7
D gene: -
V gene: TRBV11-1
clone size: -
CDR3 DNA: TGTGCCAGCAGCTTAGCTCAGGCTTACGAGCAGTACTTC
CDR3 protein: CASSLAQAYEQYF

CDR3 length: 11
J gene: TRBJ2-1
D gene: -
V gene: TRBV29-1
clone size: -
CDR3 DNA: TGCAGCGCAGTCAACAACAATGAGCAGTTCTTC
CDR3 protein: CSAVNNNEQFF

CDR3 length: 16
J gene: TRBJ2-7
D gene: -
V gene: TRBV12-3/TRBV12-4
clone size: -
CDR3 DNA: TGTGCCAGCAGTTTGGACCTAGCGCGTGTAATCAACGAGCAGTACTTC
CDR3 protein: CASSLDLARVINEQYF

CDR3 length: 16
J gene: TRBJ1-1
D gene: TRBD1
V gene: TRBV24-1
clone size: -
CDR3 DNA: TGTGCCACCAGTGATGGACGACAGGGGTATAACACTGAAGCTTTCTTT
CDR3 protein: CATSDGRQGYNTEAFF

CDR3 length: 13
J gene: TRBJ2-5
D gene: -
V gene: TRBV20-1
clone size: many
CDR3 DNA: TGCAGTGCAAAGAGGTGGGGGCATGAGACCCAGTACTTC
CDR3 protein: CSAKRWGHETQYF

CDR3 length: 13
J gene: TRBJ2-7
D gene: -
V gene: TRBV20-1
clone size: few
CDR3 DNA: TGCAGTGCTATTGGAACAGGCTCCTACGAGCAGTACTTC
CDR3 protein: CSAIGTGSYEQYF

CDR3 length: 14
J gene: TRBJ2-7
D gene: TRBD1
V gene: TRBV5-1
clone size: many
CDR3 DNA: TGCGCCAGCAGCCCCGGACAGGGGGGATACGAGCAGTACTTC
CDR3 protein: CASSPGQGGYEQYF

CDR3 length: 14
J gene: TRBJ2-7
D gene: -
V gene: TRBV6-1
clone size: few
CDR3 DNA: TGTGCCAGCAGGGTAGCGGAGAACTCCTACGAGCAGTACTTC
CDR3 protein: CASRVAENSYEQYF

CDR3 length: 14
J gene: TRBJ1-5
D gene: -
V gene: TRBV7-2
clone size: few
CDR3 DNA: TGTGCCAGCAGCTTAGCACTTAGCAATCAGCCCCAGCATTTT
CDR3 protein: CASSLALSNQPQHF

CDR3 length: 13
J gene: TRBJ1-1
D gene: -
V gene: TRBV15
clone size: few
CDR3 DNA: TGTGCCACCAGCTCTGAACAGACGGCTGAAGCTTTCTTT
CDR3 protein: CATSSEQTAEAFF

CDR3 length: 13
J gene: TRBJ2-3
D gene: -
V gene: TRBV6-1
clone size: few
CDR3 DNA: TGTGCCAGCAGCGGGCCTTCCCGGGATACGCAGTATTTT
CDR3 protein: CASSGPSRDTQYF

CDR3 length: 16
J gene: TRBJ2-5
D gene: -
V gene: TRBV19
clone size: -
CDR3 DNA: TGTGCCAGTAGTTCTCGGGAGAGTGTCTGGCAAGAGACCCAGTACTTC
CDR3 protein: CASSSRESVWQETQYF

CDR3 length: 15
J gene: TRBJ2-7
D gene: -
V gene: TRBV6-6
clone size: many
CDR3 DNA: TGTGCCAGCAGTTACGGGCATCGTAAATCCTACGAGCAGTACTTC
CDR3 protein: CASSYGHRKSYEQYF

CDR3 length: 15
J gene: TRBJ1-2
D gene: TRBD1
V gene: TRBV11-2
clone size: many
CDR3 DNA: TGTGCCAGCAGCTTAGATTTCACAGGGGTCTATGGCTACACCTTC
CDR3 protein: CASSLDFTGVYGYTF

CDR3 length: 15
J gene: TRBJ1-1
D gene: TRBD1
V gene: TRBV27
clone size: few
CDR3 DNA: TGTGCCAGCACGGCGTTTGGGCAGGGGGCTCCTGAAGCTTTCTTT
CDR3 protein: CASTAFGQGAPEAFF

CDR3 length: 18
J gene: TRBJ2-3
D gene: TRBD2
V gene: TRBV2
clone size: many
CDR3 DNA: TGTGCCAGCAGTCCGCCTAGCGGGGACGCAAGGGGCACAGATACGCAGTATTTT
CDR3 protein: CASSPPSGDARGTDTQYF

CDR3 length: 16
J gene: TRBJ2-1
D gene: TRBD1
V gene: TRBV6-6
clone size: many
CDR3 DNA: TGTGCCAGCAGTTACGGGACAGGCGTTGGGGCCAATGAGCAGTTCTTC
CDR3 protein: CASSYGTGVGANEQFF

CDR3 length: 12
J gene: TRBJ1-2
D gene: -
V gene: TRBV5-6
clone size: few
CDR3 DNA: TGTGCCAGCAGCTTGCTCGGTGGAGGCTACACCTTC
CDR3 protein: CASSLLGGGYTF

CDR3 length: 13
J gene: TRBJ1-2
D gene: TRBD1
V gene: TRBV19
clone size: few
CDR3 DNA: TGTGCCAGTAGTATCGACAGGGGTAGTGGCTACACCTTC
CDR3 protein: CASSIDRGSGYTF

CDR3 length: 13
J gene: TRBJ2-4
D gene: -
V gene: TRBV7-9
clone size: -
CDR3 DNA: TGTGCCATCGAGAAGCTAGCCAAAAACATTCAGTACTTC
CDR3 protein: CAIEKLAKNIQYF

CDR3 length: 15
J gene: TRBJ2-3
D gene: -
V gene: TRBV5-6
clone size: -
CDR3 DNA: TGTGCCAGCAGCTTGGCCGGCTTCTACACAGATACGCAGTATTTT
CDR3 protein: CASSLAGFYTDTQYF

CDR3 length: 15
J gene: TRBJ2-1
D gene: -
V gene: TRBV5-1
clone size: many
CDR3 DNA: TGCGCCAGCAGCTTGGGGCAGGGGGGTCTTGATGAGCAGTTCTTC
CDR3 protein: CASSLGQGGLDEQFF

CDR3 length: 18
J gene: TRBJ1-6
D gene: -
V gene: TRBV4-1
clone size: -
CDR3 DNA: TGCGCCAGCAGCCAAGATGGGTCCGGGAGCTCCTATAATTCACCCCTCCACTTT
CDR3 protein: CASSQDGSGSSYNSPLHF

CDR3 length: 14
J gene: TRBJ2-1
D gene: TRBD1
V gene: TRBV30
clone size: -
CDR3 DNA: TGTGCCTGGAGTGCGGACAGGGGAAACAATGGGCAGTTCTTC
CDR3 protein: CAWSADRGNNGQFF

CDR3 length: 12
J gene: TRBJ1-1
D gene: -
V gene: TRBV29-1
clone size: few
CDR3 DNA: TGCAGCGTTGCCAGGATGAACACTGAAGCTTTCTTT
CDR3 protein: CSVARMNTEAFF

CDR3 length: 13
J gene: TRBJ1-6
D gene: -
V gene: TRBV9
clone size: many
CDR3 DNA: TGTGCCAGCAGCGTAGAGGCAGATTCACCCCTCCACTTT
CDR3 protein: CASSVEADSPLHF

CDR3 length: 13
J gene: TRBJ1-4
D gene: -
V gene: TRBV29-1
clone size: few
CDR3 DNA: TGCAGCGTACGGGGACCGTCGAATGAAAAACTGTTTTTT
CDR3 protein: CSVRGPSNEKLFF

CDR3 length: 13
J gene: TRBJ2-5
D gene: TRBD2
V gene: TRBV19
clone size: few
CDR3 DNA: TGTGCCAGTAGCCGGACTAGGGGAGAGACCCAGTACTTC
CDR3 protein: CASSRTRGETQYF

CDR3 length: 14
J gene: TRBJ2-5
D gene: TRBD1
V gene: TRBV20-1
clone size: -
CDR3 DNA: TGCAGTGCTGAGCCGGGACAGGGGTTAGAGACCCAGTACTTC
CDR3 protein: CSAEPGQGLETQYF

CDR3 length: 15
J gene: TRBJ1-6
D gene: -
V gene: TRBV12-3/TRBV12-4
clone size: -
CDR3 DNA: TGTGCCAGCAGTTTAGCGCTGCAGGGAGGGTCACCCCTCCACTTT
CDR3 protein: CASSLALQGGSPLHF

CDR3 length: 18
J gene: TRBJ1-5
D gene: -
V gene: TRBV2
clone size: many
CDR3 DNA: TGTGCCAGCAGTGTTGGGCTGGAGGGGGGCAGTAGCAATCAGCCCCAGCATTTT
CDR3 protein: CASSVGLEGGSSNQPQHF

CDR3 length: 14
J gene: TRBJ1-6
D gene: -
V gene: TRBV6-5
clone size: few
CDR3 DNA: TGTGCCAGCAGTTCCGGACAGTTCGGTTCACCCCTCCACTTT
CDR3 protein: CASSSGQFGSPLHF